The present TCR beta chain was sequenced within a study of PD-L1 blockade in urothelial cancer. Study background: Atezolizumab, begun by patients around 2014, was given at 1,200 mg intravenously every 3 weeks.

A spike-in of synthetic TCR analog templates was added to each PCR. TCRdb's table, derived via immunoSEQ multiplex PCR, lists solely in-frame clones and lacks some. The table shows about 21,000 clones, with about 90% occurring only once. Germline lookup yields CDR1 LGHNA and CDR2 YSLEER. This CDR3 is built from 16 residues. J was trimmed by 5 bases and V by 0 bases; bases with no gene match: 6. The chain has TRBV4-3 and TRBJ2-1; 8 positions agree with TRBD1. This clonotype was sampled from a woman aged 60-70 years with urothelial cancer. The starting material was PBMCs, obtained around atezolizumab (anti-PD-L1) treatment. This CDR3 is CASSQDGWTGHNEQFF. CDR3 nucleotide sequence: TGCGCCAGCAGCCAAGATGGGTGGACAGGGCACAATGAGCAGTTCTTC.